The T cell receptor beta chain under discussion was sequenced for a study of graft-versus-host responses after intestinal transplantation. The overall study: As for transplant type, recipients had multivisceral, liver-intestinal, or isolated intestinal grafts. Every recipient underwent anti-thymocyte globulin induction, then tacrolimus and steroids for 2 to 3 years.

Points on this clone: What it binds is not known.

This CDR3 spans 12 amino acids. V shed 7 bases and J shed 3 bases, with 10 bases lying between them. Looked up from germline, CDR1 is MNHEY and CDR2 is SVGAGI. Using immunoSEQ multiplex PCR, the repertoire was profiled, and TCRdb retains in-frame clones only, with some absent. The sample has some 110,000 clones, approximately 84% seen once; the top ten hold around 0.9%. The sequence came from a human donor who received an intestinal transplant. The input for sequencing was unstimulated CD4+ T cells sorted from spleen or lymph node cells, taken before intestinal transplant. The chain couples TRBV6-5 to TRBJ2-7, with a weak D call TRBD1 (6 bases). CDR3 sequence (DNA): TGTGCCAGCACCGACAGGAACTACGAGCAGTACTTC. This encodes CASTDRNYEQYF.